These T cell receptor beta chains were read from a single sample in a study of T cells in Graves' hyperthyroidism and ophthalmopathy. From the multiplex PCR reads, TCRdb called clonotypes with MiXCR, one entry per CDR3 protein. The table shows about 360,000 distinct CDR3 sequences, with approximately 13% occurring only once. Material: blood. The receptor set was obtained from a woman aged 18-29 years with Graves' hyperthyroidism. CDR3s include the opening cysteine and the closing phenylalanine or tryptophan. A D gene is named only where the DNA matches it firmly. Some rows mark clone size as missing; the rest say once, few, many or name a class of expanded clone.

>TRBD1|.|TRBV20-1|TRBJ1-2
TGCAGTGCTGGGACAGGGAATAACTATGGCTACACCTTC
CSAGTGNNYGYTF
>.|many|TRBV18|TRBJ2-3
TGTGCCAGCTCACCGGACAGCGCCACTACGGATACGCAGTATTTT
CASSPDSATTDTQYF
>.|many|TRBV18|TRBJ2-7
TGTGCCAGCTCACCCCCCACCTACGAGCAGTACTTC
CASSPPTYEQYF
>TRBD1|.|TRBV6-9|TRBJ2-2
TGTGCCAGCAGTTTAGGGACAGGGGTGGCCGGGGAGCTGTTTTTT
CASSLGTGVAGELFF
>.|.|TRBV9|TRBJ1-1
TGTGCCAGCAGCGTAGGGGGCGCCGAAACTGAAGCTTTCTTT
CASSVGGAETEAFF
>.|many|TRBV10-3|TRBJ2-7
TGTGCCATCAGTGCGTTGGACGAGCAGTACTTC
CAISALDEQYF
>.|many|TRBV12-5|TRBJ1-2
TGTGCTAGTGCCCGGGGGGGAAGATATGGCTACACCTTC
CASARGGRYGYTF
>TRBD1|.|TRBV6-2/TRBV6-3|TRBJ1-6
TGTGCCAGCAGTTACTCGACAGGGCCCATTAATTCACCCCTCCACTTT
CASSYSTGPINSPLHF
>.|many|TRBV12-3/TRBV12-4|TRBJ2-1
TGTGCCAGCAGGACCGGGTCTGCCGGAGAGCAGTTCTTC
CASRTGSAGEQFF
>.|many|TRBV3-1|TRBJ1-1
TGTGCCAGCAGCCGACCAGGGAGGAGGACTGAAGCTTTCTTT
CASSRPGRRTEAFF
>.|many|TRBV2|TRBJ2-7
TGTGCCAGCAGGGGACGTCTCAGCTCCTACGAGCAGTACTTC
CASRGRLSSYEQYF
>.|many|TRBV18|TRBJ1-5
TGTGCCAGCTCATATGACAGGTTTGGTTCCCAGCATTTT
CASSYDRFGSQHF
>.|many|TRBV2|TRBJ2-7
TGTGCCAGCACATTAGGAGGGTCCTACGAGCAGTACTTC
CASTLGGSYEQYF
>TRBD1|.|TRBV5-1|TRBJ2-7
TGCGCCAGCCAGACAGGGGGCGCCGAGCAGTACTTC
CASQTGGAEQYF
>.|.|TRBV15|TRBJ1-1
TGTGCCACCAGCAGAGAGGCAGGGGACAAAAACACTGAAGCTTTCTTT
CATSREAGDKNTEAFF
>.|many|TRBV20-1|TRBJ2-7
TGCAGTGCTCGACTCTTTCGCCCCTCCTACGAGCAGTACTTC
CSARLFRPSYEQYF
>.|many|TRBV5-1|TRBJ2-1
TGCGCCAGCAGCTTGGGAACCAGCGGGCTAGAGCAGTTCTTC
CASSLGTSGLEQFF
>TRBD1|many|TRBV7-2|TRBJ1-5
TGTGCCAGCAGCTCCGGACAGGGCGGGTTACAGCCCCAGCATTTT
CASSSGQGGLQPQHF
>.|.|TRBV5-1|TRBJ1-3
TGCGCCAGCAGCTTGGCCCCGACCGGGTATGATGGAAACACCATATATTTT
CASSLAPTGYDGNTIYF
>TRBD2|many|TRBV27|TRBJ2-1
TGTGCCAGCAGTTTAAGGATAGCGGGAGTGAGGAATGAGCAGTTCTTC
CASSLRIAGVRNEQFF
>.|.|TRBV29-1|TRBJ1-1
TGCAGCGTTGTTCTCACTGAAGCTTTCTTT
CSVVLTEAFF
>.|few|TRBV6-2/TRBV6-3|TRBJ2-6
TGTGCCAGCAGTTCGGGTCTAGTTATATCTGGGGCCAACGTCCTGACTTTC
CASSSGLVISGANVLTF
>.|many|TRBV3-1|TRBJ1-4
TGTGCCAGCAGCCAAGATAAGAGTGAAAAACTGTTTTTT
CASSQDKSEKLFF
>.|.|TRBV7-9|TRBJ2-6
TGTGCCAGCAGCCCCCGTAGCTCTGGGGCCAACGTCCTGACTTTC
CASSPRSSGANVLTF
>.|many|TRBV11-3|TRBJ2-3
TGTGCCAGCAGCTTCTCGCCCCACACAGATACGCAGTATTTT
CASSFSPHTDTQYF
>TRBD1|many|TRBV20-1|TRBJ1-1
TGCAGTGCCGCAGGACAGGTTACTGAAGCTTTCTTT
CSAAGQVTEAFF
>.|few|TRBV4-3|TRBJ2-2
TGCGCCAGCAGCCAAGTTTCGAGCAGAGTAACCGGGGAGCTGTTTTTT
CASSQVSSRVTGELFF
>TRBD1|many|TRBV18|TRBJ1-4
TGTGCCACCGCGGACAGGGGAGGTGAAAAACTGTTTTTT
CATADRGGEKLFF
>.|many|TRBV18|TRBJ2-2
TGTGCCAGCTCACCACCGGGACAAAGCACCGGGGAGCTGTTTTTT
CASSPPGQSTGELFF
>.|many|TRBV9|TRBJ1-1
TGTGCCAGCAGCGTAGGTGGAAGTGGAGAAGCTTTCTTT
CASSVGGSGEAFF
>TRBD1|many|TRBV19|TRBJ1-2
TGTGCCAGTAGTCTCGATCCCGACAGGGGGTATGGCTACACCTTC
CASSLDPDRGYGYTF
>TRBD2|.|TRBV11-2|TRBJ2-4
TGTGCCAGCAGCTTAGGGGGGGGACTAGCCAAAAACATTCAGTACTTC
CASSLGGGLAKNIQYF
>.|many|TRBV7-3|TRBJ1-1
TGTGCCAGCAGCTTATCTGATGACACTGAAGCTTTCTTT
CASSLSDDTEAFF
>.|many|TRBV18|TRBJ1-1
TGTGCCAGCTCTCGGCGAGGGGCTGAAGCTTTCTTT
CASSRRGAEAFF
>.|.|TRBV19|TRBJ2-2
TGTGCCAGTTTGGGGCCTTACACCGGGGAGCCGTTTTTT
CASLGPYTGEPFF
>.|many|TRBV20-1|TRBJ1-1
TGCAGTGCACCCGGGCCAGCCCTTGAAGCTTTCTTT
CSAPGPALEAFF
>TRBD2|few|TRBV27|TRBJ2-1
TGTGCCAGCACACATAGCGGGAGAGGTGGTTATGAGCAGTTCTTC
CASTHSGRGGYEQFF
>TRBD2|.|TRBV6-2/TRBV6-3|TRBJ2-7
TGTGCCAGCAGCCGAACTCTAGCGGGGGACCTCTACGAGCAGTACTTC
CASSRTLAGDLYEQYF
>.|many|TRBV28|TRBJ2-2
TGTGCCAGCAGCCCGACCAGCAACACCGGGGAGCTGTTTTTT
CASSPTSNTGELFF
>.|.|TRBV5-1|TRBJ2-2
TGCGCCAGCAGCGCAAACGAAGGGTCCGGGGAGCTGTTTTTT
CASSANEGSGELFF
>TRBD2|.|TRBV6-5|TRBJ2-3
TGTGCCAGTCATGACTCTAGCGGGGGGACTGATACGCAGTATTTT
CASHDSSGGTDTQYF
>.|.|TRBV12-3/TRBV12-4|TRBJ1-5
TGTGCCAGCAGCCTAGGGTTTAGCAATCAGCCCCAGCATTTT
CASSLGFSNQPQHF
>.|many|TRBV28|TRBJ2-5
TGTGCCAGCAGTACTTACCAGGGGGGCCAAGAGACCCAGTACTTC
CASSTYQGGQETQYF
>.|many|TRBV28|TRBJ1-1
TGTGCCAGCAGTTTCAGGAGCCTGAACACTGAAGCTTTCTTT
CASSFRSLNTEAFF
>TRBD2|few|TRBV19|TRBJ2-7
TGTGCCAGTAGTGCGGGACTAGCGGCTTCATACTCCTACGAGCAGTACTTC
CASSAGLAASYSYEQYF
>TRBD2|many|TRBV28|TRBJ2-5
TGTGCCAGCAGTCCTGGGGCTAGCGGGGTCCAAGAGACCCAGTACTTC
CASSPGASGVQETQYF
>TRBD1|many|TRBV6-2/TRBV6-3|TRBJ1-5
TGTGCCAGCAGTTACCTTCGGGGACAGGGGGCTTTGAGCAATCAGCCCCAGCATTTT
CASSYLRGQGALSNQPQHF
>.|.|TRBV19|TRBJ1-5
TGTGCCAGTAGTATAGGAAGGGCGGGCAATCAGCCCCAGCATTTT
CASSIGRAGNQPQHF
>.|many|TRBV11-2|TRBJ1-2
TGTGCCAGCAGCGCGGGGCTACCAGGAAACTATGGCTACACCTTC
CASSAGLPGNYGYTF
>TRBD2|many|TRBV7-9|TRBJ2-3
TGTGCCAGCAGCTGGGGCGGGGGGACAGATACGCAGTATTTT
CASSWGGGTDTQYF
>TRBD1|.|TRBV7-2|TRBJ2-2
TGTGCCAGCAGCTTAGGCGGGACAGGGGGCGAGGAGCTGTTTTTT
CASSLGGTGGEELFF
>.|.|TRBV7-9|TRBJ1-3
TGTGCCAGCAGTCGAGGTCTCCGGGACGCTACTGGAAACACCATATATTTT
CASSRGLRDATGNTIYF
>TRBD2|few|TRBV20-1|TRBJ2-7
TGCAGTGCTAGATCCAGCGGGAAACTCGAGCAGTACTTC
CSARSSGKLEQYF
>TRBD1|few|TRBV20-1|TRBJ2-1
TGCAGTGCGGTGGATTACCCCCGCGACAGGGGGCTGGACAATGAGCAGTTCTTC
CSAVDYPRDRGLDNEQFF
>.|many|TRBV3-1|TRBJ2-1
TGTGCCAGCAGCCCGGCGGATAGCGTGAATGAGCAGTTCTTC
CASSPADSVNEQFF